The 4 T cell receptor beta chains in this list originate from one sample, sequenced in a study of T cells of healthy individuals (dated by TCRdb to the late 2010s). Library preparation was by 5' RACE. TCRdb lists the instrument as Illumina MiSeq. TCRdb reanalyzed the raw reads on its own, using fastp at Q25 for trimming and MiXCR for clone calling, and kept in-frame beta chains. Each record represents a unique CDR3 protein, reported with the most common genes and DNA among its rows. Across this sample there are 85,000 to 100,000 distinct CDR3 sequences, with 15% to 20% seen only once. Clones ranked in the top ten supply approximately 5.7% of the sample. These receptors were obtained from a human donor in good health.

This clonotype was recorded once. The V call is TRBV6-2 or TRBV6-3, the J call TRBJ2-1; D is possibly TRBD2 (6 bases). The CDR3 spans 15 residues. Germline V CDR1 and CDR2: MNHEY, SVGEGT. V gave up 6 bases and J gave up 8 bases, with 20 bases separating them. Here the CDR3 reads CASSPRGTGIDEQFF. As DNA, the CDR3 is TGTGCCAGCAGCCCCCGAGGGACTGGGATCGATGAGCAGTTCTTC.

This clonotype showed up many times. This chain uses TRBV28 with TRBJ2-5, with 9 positions matching TRBD2. The CDR3 contains 16 residues. V dropped 0 bases and J dropped 3; count of bases not matched to a gene: 5. Germline-derived CDR1 and CDR2 are MDHEN and SYDVKM. CDR3 sequence (DNA): TGTGCCAGCAGTTTATGGGCTAGCGGGGAGGAAGAGACCCAGTACTTC. Protein product: CASSLWASGEEETQYF.

This clonotype was seen ten or more times. The rearrangement joins TRBV21-1 to TRBJ1-3. TRBV21-1 is a pseudogene. This CDR3 spans 16 amino acids. The CDR3 region has the DNA TGTGCCAGCAGCAAAGGGGTCGGAGGCTCTGGAAACACCATATATTTT. This codes for CASSKGVGGSGNTIYF.

The DNA for the CDR3 is TGTGCCAGCAGTCCCCCCCGACAGGGTGGGACGGGCGGCTACACCTTC. Residues: CASSPPRQGGTGGYTF. The V call is TRBV6-6, the J call TRBJ1-2, with 7 bases aligning to TRBD1. CDR3 length: 16 residues. The V segment lost 5 bases and the J segment 8 bases; nucleotides outside the gene matches: 17. Per germline, CDR1 MNHNY and CDR2 SVGAGI (reference sequence).